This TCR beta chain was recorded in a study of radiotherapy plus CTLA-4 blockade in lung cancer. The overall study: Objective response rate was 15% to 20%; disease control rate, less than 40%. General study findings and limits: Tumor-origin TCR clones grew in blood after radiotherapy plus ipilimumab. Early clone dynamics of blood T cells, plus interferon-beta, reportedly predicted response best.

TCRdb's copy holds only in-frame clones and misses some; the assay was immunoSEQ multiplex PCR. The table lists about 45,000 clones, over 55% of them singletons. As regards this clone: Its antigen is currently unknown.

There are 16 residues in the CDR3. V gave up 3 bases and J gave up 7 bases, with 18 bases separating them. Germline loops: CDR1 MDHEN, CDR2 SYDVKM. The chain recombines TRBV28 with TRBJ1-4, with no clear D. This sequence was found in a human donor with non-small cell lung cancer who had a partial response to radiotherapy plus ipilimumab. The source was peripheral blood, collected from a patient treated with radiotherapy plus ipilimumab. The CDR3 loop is CASSFGLEALGEKLFF. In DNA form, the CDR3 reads TGTGCCAGCAGTTTCGGCCTAGAGGCGTTAGGTGAAAAACTGTTTTTT.